The 2 T cell receptor beta chains reported below all come from one sample, sequenced in a study of PD-L1 blockade in urothelial cancer. Using immunoSEQ multiplex PCR, the repertoire was profiled, and TCRdb retains in-frame clones only, with some absent. The data show 35,000 to 40,000 clones, around 80% seen once. Source: PBMCs, taken around atezolizumab (anti-PD-L1) treatment. The receptors come from an older man with urothelial cancer.

The chain has TRBV18 and TRBJ2-1; 13 bases agree with TRBD2. The CDR3 sequence is 15 residues long. The ends lost 3 bases at V and 12 bases at J; junction bases unmatched: 8. Per the germline V gene, CDR1 is KGHSH and CDR2 is LQKENI. The chain's CDR3 is CASSPGLAGSGLQFF. Here the CDR3 DNA reads TGTGCCAGCTCACCGGGACTAGCGGGATCGGGTCTGCAGTTCTTC. Full variable domain (missing parts from reference TRBV18 and TRBJ2-1): NAGVMQNPRHLVRRRGQEARLRCSPMKGHSHVYWYRQLPEEGLKFMVYLQKENIIDESGMPKERFSAEFPKEGPSILRIQQVVRGDSAAYFCASSPGLAGSGLQFFGPGTRLTVL.

The genes are TRBV4-3 and TRBJ1-4, with 8 bases fitting TRBD1. Germline V gives CDR1 LGHNA, CDR2 YSLEER. Trimming cost V 0 bases and J 8 bases; bases outside gene matches: 8. The CDR3 contains 16 residues. The CDR3 here is CASSQDRGQGFEKLFF. The DNA of the CDR3 is TGCGCCAGCAGCCAAGATAGAGGACAGGGATTCGAAAAACTGTTTTTT.